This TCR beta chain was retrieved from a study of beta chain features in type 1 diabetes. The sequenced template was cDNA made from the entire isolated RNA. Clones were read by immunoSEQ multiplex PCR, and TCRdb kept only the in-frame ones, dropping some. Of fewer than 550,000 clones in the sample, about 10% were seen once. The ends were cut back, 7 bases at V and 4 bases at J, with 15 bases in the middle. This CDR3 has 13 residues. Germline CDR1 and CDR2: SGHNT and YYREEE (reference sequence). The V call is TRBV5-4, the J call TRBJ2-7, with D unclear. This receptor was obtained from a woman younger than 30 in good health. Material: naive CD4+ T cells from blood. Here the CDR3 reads CASGTRAAYEQYF. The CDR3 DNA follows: TGTGCCAGCGGAACCCGGGCGGCGTACGAGCAGTACTTC.